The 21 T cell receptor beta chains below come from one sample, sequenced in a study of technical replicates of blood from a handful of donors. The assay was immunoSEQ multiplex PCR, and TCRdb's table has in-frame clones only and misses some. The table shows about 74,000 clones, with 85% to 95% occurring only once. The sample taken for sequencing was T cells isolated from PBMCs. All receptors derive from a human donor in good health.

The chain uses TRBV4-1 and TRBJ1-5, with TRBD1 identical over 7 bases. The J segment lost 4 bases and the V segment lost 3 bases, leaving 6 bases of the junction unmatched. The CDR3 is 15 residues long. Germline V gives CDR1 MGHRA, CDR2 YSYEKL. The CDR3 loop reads CASSQRQGENQPQHF. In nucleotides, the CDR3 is TGCGCCAGCAGCCAGAGACAGGGAGAAAATCAGCCCCAGCATTTT.

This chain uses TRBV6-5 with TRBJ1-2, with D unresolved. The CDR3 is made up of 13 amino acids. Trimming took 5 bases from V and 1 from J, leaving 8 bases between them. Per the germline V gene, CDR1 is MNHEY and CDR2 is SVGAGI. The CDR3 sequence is CASSGGFNYGYTF. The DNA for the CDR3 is TGTGCCAGCAGTGGAGGTTTTAACTATGGCTACACCTTC.

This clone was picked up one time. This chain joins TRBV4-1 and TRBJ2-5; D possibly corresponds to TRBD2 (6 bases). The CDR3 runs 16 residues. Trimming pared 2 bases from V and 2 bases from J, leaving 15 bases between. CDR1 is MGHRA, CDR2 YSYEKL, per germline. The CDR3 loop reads CASSQSGLGTQETQYF. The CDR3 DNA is TGCGCCAGCAGCCAATCTGGGCTAGGGACTCAAGAGACCCAGTACTTC.

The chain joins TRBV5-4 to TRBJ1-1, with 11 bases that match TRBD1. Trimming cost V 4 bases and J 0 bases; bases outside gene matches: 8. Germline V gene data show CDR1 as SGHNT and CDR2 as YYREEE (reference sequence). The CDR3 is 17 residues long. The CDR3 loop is CASSHMGQGGLNTEAFF. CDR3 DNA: TGTGCCAGCAGCCATATGGGACAGGGGGGTTTGAACACTGAAGCTTTCTTT.

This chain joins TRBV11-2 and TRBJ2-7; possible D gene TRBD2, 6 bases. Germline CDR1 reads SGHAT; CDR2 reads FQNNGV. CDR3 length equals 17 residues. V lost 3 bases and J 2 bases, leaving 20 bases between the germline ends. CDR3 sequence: CASSLSGYAGSPYEQYF. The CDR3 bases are TGTGCCAGCAGCTTGTCGGGGTATGCGGGATCCCCCTACGAGCAGTACTTC.

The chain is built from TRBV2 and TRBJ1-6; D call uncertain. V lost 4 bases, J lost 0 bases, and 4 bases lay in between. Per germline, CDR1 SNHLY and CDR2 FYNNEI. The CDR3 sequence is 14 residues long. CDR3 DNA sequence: TGTGCCAGCAGTGTCTTCTCCTATAATTCACCCCTCCACTTT. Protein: CASSVFSYNSPLHF.

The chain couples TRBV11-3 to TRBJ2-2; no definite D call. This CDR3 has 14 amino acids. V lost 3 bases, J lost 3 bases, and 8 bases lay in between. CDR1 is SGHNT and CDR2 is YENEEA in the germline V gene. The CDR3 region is CASSFTGHTGELFF. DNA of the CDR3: TGTGCCAGCAGCTTTACTGGGCACACCGGGGAGCTGTTTTTT.

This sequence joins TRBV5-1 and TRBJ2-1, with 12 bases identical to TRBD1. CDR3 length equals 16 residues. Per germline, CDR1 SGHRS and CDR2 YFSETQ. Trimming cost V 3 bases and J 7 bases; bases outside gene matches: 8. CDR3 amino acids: CASSSTGQGAWNEQFF. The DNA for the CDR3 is TGCGCCAGCAGCTCGACGGGACAGGGGGCGTGGAATGAGCAGTTCTTC. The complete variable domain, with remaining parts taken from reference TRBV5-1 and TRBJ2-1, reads KAGVTQTPRYLIKTRGQQVTLSCSPISGHRSVSWYQQTPGQGLQFLFEYFSETQRNKGNFPGRFSGRQFSNSRSEMNVSTLELGDSALYLCASSSTGQGAWNEQFFGPGTRLTVL.

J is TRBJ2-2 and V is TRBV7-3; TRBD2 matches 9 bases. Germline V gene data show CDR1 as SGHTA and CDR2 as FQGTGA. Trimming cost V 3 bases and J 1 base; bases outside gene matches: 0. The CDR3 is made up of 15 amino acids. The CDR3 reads CASSFSGGNTGELFF. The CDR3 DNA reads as TGTGCCAGCAGCTTTAGCGGGGGGAACACCGGGGAGCTGTTTTTT.

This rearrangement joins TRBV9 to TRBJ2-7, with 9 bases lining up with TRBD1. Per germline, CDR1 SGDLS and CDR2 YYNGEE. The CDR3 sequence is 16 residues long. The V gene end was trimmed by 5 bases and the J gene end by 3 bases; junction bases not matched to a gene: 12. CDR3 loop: CASSDGPRDRDYEQYF. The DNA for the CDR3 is TGTGCCAGCAGTGACGGCCCTCGGGACAGGGACTACGAGCAGTACTTC.

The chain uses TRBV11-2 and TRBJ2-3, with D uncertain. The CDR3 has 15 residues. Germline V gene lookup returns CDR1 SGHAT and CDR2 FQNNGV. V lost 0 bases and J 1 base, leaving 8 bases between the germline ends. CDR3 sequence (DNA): TGTGCCAGCAGCTTAGACCGACTCCGCACAGATACGCAGTATTTT. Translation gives CASSLDRLRTDTQYF.

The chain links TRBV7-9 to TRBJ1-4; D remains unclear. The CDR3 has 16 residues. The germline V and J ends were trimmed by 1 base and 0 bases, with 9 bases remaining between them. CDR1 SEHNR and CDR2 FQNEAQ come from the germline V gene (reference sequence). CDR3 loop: CASSLEGGSTNEKLFF. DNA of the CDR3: TGTGCCAGCAGCTTAGAGGGAGGATCAACTAATGAAAAACTGTTTTTT.

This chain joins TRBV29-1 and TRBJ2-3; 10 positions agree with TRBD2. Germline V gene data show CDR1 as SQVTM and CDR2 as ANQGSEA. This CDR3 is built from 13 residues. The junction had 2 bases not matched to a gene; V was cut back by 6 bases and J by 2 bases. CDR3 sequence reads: CSVLAGITDTQYF. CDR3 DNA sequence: TGCAGCGTACTAGCGGGGATCACAGATACGCAGTATTTT.

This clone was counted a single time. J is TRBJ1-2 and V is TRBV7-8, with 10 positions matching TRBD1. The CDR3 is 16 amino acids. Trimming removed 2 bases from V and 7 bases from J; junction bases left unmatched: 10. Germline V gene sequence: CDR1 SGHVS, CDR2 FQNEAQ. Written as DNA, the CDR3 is TGTGCCAGCAGCTTAAGACGGGGACAGGGGATGGCTGGCTACACCTTC. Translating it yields CASSLRRGQGMAGYTF.

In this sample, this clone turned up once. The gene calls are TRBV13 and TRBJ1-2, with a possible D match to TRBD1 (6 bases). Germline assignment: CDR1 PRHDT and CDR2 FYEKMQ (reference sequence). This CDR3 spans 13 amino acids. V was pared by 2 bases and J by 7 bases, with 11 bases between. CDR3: CASSLRGATGYTF. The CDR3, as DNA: TGTGCCAGCAGCTTACGGGGGGCGACTGGCTACACCTTC.

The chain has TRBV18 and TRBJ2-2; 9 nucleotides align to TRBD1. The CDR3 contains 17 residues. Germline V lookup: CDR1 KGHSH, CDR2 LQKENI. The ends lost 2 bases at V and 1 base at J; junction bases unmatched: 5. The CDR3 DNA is TGTGCCAGCTCACCATCTTTGGGACAGGGGAACACCGGGGAGCTGTTTTTT. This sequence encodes CASSPSLGQGNTGELFF.

CDR3 in amino acids: CASKAPPAAEQYF. The CDR3 bases are TGTGCCAGCAAAGCGCCCCCAGCGGCCGAGCAGTACTTC. The genes are TRBV5-5 and TRBJ2-7; possible D gene TRBD2, 5 bases. CDR3 size: 13 residues. Trimming took 6 bases from V and 6 from J, leaving 16 bases between them. Looked up from germline, CDR1 is SGHKS and CDR2 is YYEKEE (reference sequence).

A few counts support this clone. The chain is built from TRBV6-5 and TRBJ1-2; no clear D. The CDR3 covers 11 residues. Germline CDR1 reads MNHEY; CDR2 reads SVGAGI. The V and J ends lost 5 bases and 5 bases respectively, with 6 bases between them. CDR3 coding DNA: TGTGCCAGCAGTGGCCGTTATGGCTACACCTTC. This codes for CASSGRYGYTF.

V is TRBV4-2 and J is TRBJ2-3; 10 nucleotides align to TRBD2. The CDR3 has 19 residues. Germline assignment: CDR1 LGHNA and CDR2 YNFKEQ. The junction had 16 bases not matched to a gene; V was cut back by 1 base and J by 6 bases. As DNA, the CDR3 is TGTGCCAGCAGCCAAGTATTTAGGGCTGGCCTAGCGGGGGAGGATACGCAGTATTTT. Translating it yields CASSQVFRAGLAGEDTQYF.

CDR3 in amino acids: CASSEPQGYEQYF. For the CDR3, the DNA is TGCGCCAGCAGTGAGCCACAGGGATACGAGCAGTACTTC. The chain joins TRBV10-1 to TRBJ2-7; TRBD1 might be the D (6 bases). Per germline, CDR1 WNHNN and CDR2 SYGVQD (reference sequence). CDR3 length: 13 amino acids. Trimming left V 2 bases short and J 4 bases short, with 9 bases between.

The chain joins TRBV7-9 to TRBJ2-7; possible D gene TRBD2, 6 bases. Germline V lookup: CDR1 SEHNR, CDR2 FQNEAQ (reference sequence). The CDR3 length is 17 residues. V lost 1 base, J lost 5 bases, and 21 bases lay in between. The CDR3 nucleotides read TGTGCCAGCAGCTTAGAGGGGTGGGGCAAGGGAGGCCACGAGCAGTACTTC. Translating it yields CASSLEGWGKGGHEQYF.